This T cell receptor beta chain was retrieved from a study of OX40 agonist ivuxolimab in advanced cancers. About the research overall: It was ivuxolimab, an agonistic anti-OX40 (CD134) antibody, that patients were treated with. Three individuals attained partial responses, comprising one hepatocellular carcinoma case and two cutaneous melanoma cases. Aged roughly 23 to 90 with a mean of 60 years, they were around 85% male.

Only in-frame clones appear in the TCRdb table, and some are missing; sequencing was by immunoSEQ multiplex PCR. The sample shows 90,000 to 100,000 clones, about 96% of them seen only once. In regard to this clone: This CDR3 is also generated by other DNA sequences in the sample.

Trimming took 6 bases from V and 3 from J, leaving 3 bases between them. The CDR3 is 10 residues long. Per the germline V gene, CDR1 is MNHNS and CDR2 is SASEGT. Collection of blood occurred at baseline, at cycle 4 day 1, and at cycle 7 day 1. The TCR sequence derives from an adult with an advanced solid tumor such as melanoma, head and neck, liver or kidney cancer. The chain employs TRBV6-1 and TRBJ2-7; D is unresolved. Sequencing used CD4+ or CD8+ T cells sorted from blood, obtained in a trial of the OX40 agonist ivuxolimab. The CDR3 reads CASSDYEQYF. The CDR3 nucleotides read TGTGCCAGCAGCGACTACGAGCAGTACTTC.